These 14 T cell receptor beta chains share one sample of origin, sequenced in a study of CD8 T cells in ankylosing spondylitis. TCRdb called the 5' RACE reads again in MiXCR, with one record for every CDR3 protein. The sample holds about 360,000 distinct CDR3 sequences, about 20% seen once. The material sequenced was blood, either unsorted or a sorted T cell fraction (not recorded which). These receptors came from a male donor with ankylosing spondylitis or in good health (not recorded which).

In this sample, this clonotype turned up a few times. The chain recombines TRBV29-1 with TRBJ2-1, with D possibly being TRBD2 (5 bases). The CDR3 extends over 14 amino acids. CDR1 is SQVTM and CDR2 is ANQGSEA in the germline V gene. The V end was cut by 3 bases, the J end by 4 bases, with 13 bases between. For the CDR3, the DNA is TGCAGCGTTGATCGAGGACTTCCGTACAATGAGCAGTTCTTC. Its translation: CSVDRGLPYNEQFF.

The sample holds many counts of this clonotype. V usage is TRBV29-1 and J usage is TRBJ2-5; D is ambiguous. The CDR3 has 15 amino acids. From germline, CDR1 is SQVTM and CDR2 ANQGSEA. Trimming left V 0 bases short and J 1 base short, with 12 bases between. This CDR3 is CSVEDPNEAQETQYF. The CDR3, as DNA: TGCAGCGTTGAAGATCCTAACGAGGCCCAAGAGACCCAGTACTTC. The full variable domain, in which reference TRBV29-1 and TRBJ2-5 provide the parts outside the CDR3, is SAVISQKPSRDICQRGTSLTIQCQVDSQVTMMFWYRQQPGQSLTLIATANQGSEATYESGFVIDKFPISRPNLTFSTLTVSNMSPEDSSIYLCSVEDPNEAQETQYFGPGTRLLVL.

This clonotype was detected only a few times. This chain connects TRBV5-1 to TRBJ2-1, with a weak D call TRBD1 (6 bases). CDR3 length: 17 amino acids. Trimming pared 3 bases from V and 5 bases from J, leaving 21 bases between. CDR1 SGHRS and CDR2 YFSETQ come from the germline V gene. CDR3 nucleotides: TGCGCCAGCAGCTCGAAACGGGACACCGAGATGAACAATGAGCAGTTCTTC. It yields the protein CASSSKRDTEMNNEQFF.

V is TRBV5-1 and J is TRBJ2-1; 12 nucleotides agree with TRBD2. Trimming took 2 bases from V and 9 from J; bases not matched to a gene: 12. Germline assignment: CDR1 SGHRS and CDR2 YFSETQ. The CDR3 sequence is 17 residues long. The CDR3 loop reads CASSLFSSGGAGFEQFF. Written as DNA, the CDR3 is TGCGCCAGCAGCTTATTCTCTAGCGGGGGGGCTGGTTTTGAGCAGTTCTTC.

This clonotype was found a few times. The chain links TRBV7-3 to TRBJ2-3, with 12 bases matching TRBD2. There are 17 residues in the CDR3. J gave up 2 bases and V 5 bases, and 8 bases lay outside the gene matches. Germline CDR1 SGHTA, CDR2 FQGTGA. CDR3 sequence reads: CASSLRLAGDSTDTQYF. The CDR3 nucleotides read TGTGCCAGCAGCCTAAGACTAGCGGGGGACTCCACAGATACGCAGTATTTT.

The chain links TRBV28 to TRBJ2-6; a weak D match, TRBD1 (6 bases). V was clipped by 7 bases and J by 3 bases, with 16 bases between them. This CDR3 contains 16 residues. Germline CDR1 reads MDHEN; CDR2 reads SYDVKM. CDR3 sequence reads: CASNLDRNHGANVLTF. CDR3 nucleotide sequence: TGTGCCAGCAACCTGGACAGAAACCATGGGGCCAACGTCCTGACTTTC.

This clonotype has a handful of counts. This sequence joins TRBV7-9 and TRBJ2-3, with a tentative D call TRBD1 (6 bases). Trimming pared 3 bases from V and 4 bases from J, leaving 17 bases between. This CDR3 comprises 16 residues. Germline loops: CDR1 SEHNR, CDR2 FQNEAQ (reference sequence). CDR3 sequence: CASSFRTVGGSDTQYF. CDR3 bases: TGTGCCAGCAGCTTTAGGACAGTTGGTGGATCAGATACGCAGTATTTT.

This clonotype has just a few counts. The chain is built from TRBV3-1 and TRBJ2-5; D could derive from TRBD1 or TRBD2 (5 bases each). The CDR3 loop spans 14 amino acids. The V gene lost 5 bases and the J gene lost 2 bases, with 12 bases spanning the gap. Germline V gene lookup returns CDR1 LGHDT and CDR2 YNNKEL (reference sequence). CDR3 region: CASSVRDGQETQYF. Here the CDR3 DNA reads TGTGCCAGCAGCGTCCGGGACGGTCAAGAGACCCAGTACTTC.

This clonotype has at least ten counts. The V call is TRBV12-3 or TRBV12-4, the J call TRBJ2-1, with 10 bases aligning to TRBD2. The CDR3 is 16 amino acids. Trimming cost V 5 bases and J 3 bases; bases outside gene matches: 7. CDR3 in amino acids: CASSPTGLADYNEQFF. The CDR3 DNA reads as TGTGCCAGCAGTCCCACCGGACTAGCGGACTACAATGAGCAGTTCTTC.

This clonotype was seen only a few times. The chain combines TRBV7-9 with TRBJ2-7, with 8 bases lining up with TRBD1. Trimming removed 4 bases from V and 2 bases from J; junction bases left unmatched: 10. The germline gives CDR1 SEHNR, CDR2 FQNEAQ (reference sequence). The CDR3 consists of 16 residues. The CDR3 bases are TGTGCCAGCAGCTCAAGGACAGGGCGAATTACCTACGAGCAGTACTTC. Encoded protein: CASSSRTGRITYEQYF.

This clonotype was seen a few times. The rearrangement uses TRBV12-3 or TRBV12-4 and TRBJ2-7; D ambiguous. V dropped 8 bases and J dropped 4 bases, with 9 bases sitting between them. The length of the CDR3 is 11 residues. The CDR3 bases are TGTGCCAGCGCGACGGCATACGAGCAGTACTTC. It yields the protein CASATAYEQYF.

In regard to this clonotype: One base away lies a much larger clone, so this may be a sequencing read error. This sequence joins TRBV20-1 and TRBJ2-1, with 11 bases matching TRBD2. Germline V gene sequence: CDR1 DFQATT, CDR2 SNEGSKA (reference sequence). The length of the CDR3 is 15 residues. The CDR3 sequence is CSARGSGGAFNEQSF. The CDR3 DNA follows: TGCAGTGCTAGGGGTAGCGGGGGGGCATTCAATGAGCAGTCCTTC.

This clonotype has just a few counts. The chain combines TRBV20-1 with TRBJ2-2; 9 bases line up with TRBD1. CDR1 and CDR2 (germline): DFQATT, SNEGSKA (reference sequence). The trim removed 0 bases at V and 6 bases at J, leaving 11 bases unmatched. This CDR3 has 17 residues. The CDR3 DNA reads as TGCAGTGCTAGAGATCTGGGACAGGGAAGATTGGCCGGGGAGCTGTTTTTT. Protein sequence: CSARDLGQGRLAGELFF.

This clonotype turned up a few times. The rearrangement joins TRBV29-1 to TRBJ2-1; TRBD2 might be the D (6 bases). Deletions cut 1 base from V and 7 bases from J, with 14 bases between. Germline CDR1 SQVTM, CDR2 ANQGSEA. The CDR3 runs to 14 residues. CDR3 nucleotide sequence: TGCAGCGTTGAAGTTTTCGTTGGAGGGAATGAGCAGTTCTTC. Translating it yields CSVEVFVGGNEQFF.